This T cell receptor beta chain originates from a study of CXCR3-negative and CXCR3-positive naive CD8 T cells. Study as a whole: Cumulative TRB read yield was about 140 million, averaging about 1.5 +/- 0.3 million per library.

The CDR3 has 16 amino acids. Germline CDR1 is SEHNR and CDR2 is FQNEAQ (reference sequence). Libraries were UMI-labeled 5' RACE TRB cDNA. From its re-call of the 5' RACE reads, TCRdb lists each CDR3 protein once, without DNA. The sample data list 35,000 to 50,000 distinct CDR3 sequences. This clonotype is called large based on its frequency. The sample was memory CD8+ T cells from blood. V is TRBV7-9 and J is TRBJ2-1; the TCRdb D gene call, TRBD1, has no DNA to confirm it. This sequence was found in a human donor in good health. Some clones in this sample may be carry-over from other donors' samples. This CDR3 is CASSVSGGQGYNEQFF.